Described below is a single T cell receptor beta chain sequence and its context. Its antigen has not been determined. No base qualities exist here, and no much larger clone lies one base off it. Library preparation was by the immunoSEQ multiplex PCR assay. For most patients, genomic DNA was isolated with the Qiagen DNeasy Blood and Tissue Kit and shipped frozen to Adaptive Biotechnologies for TCR sequencing. High-throughput TCR-beta CDR3 sequencing of genomic DNA from most patients was performed by Adaptive Biotechnologies. The paper's data handling went like this. TCR sequencing data for around 19 patients were retrieved from Adaptive's ImmunoSEQ software; three other patients were processed with MiXCR and VDJtools. To correct CD4 versus CD8 sorting errors, any sequence found in both subsets at a frequency ratio below 5:1 was removed. Because the origin of CDR3 nucleotide sequences shared between donor and recipient could not be assigned, those sequences were removed. To be classed as alloreactive, a clone needed at least 2-fold expansion over unstimulated cells and a minimum CFSE-low frequency of 0.002% (template counts) or 0.001% (read counts). Clones detected in sequenced pre-transplant spleen, lymph node, or MLR CFSE-low populations of the donor or recipient were defined as mappable. Cumulative frequency of alloreactive clones was calculated as a percentage of all sequences weighted by copy number. Here the immuneACCESS table is served through TCRdb, limited to in-frame sequences with V and J called. Missing clones are a known gap in these copies; in checked studies unresolved V genes cover under half, and the rest lacks a known reason. The DNA gave D and trimming, while V, J and clone size come from that table. In all, the sample holds 100,000 to 120,000 clones, and about 93% of those were seen once. Roughly 0.5% of the sample is in the top ten clones.

This sample was included in a study of graft-versus-host responses after intestinal transplantation (dated by TCRdb to 2020 to 2023). For the study in its entirety: Multivisceral, liver-intestinal, or isolated intestinal transplants were received by the recipients. A cohort of some 24 intestinal transplant recipients, including one retransplant, was enrolled, and a few patients lacking pretransplant specimens were excluded. Instead of going to the commercial service, samples from a few later patients were sequenced in-house on an Illumina MiSeq and processed with MiXCR. Anti-thymocyte globulin induction was given to all recipients, followed by maintenance tacrolimus and steroids for two to four years. Alloreactive clones were identified by sequencing pre-transplant mixed lymphocyte reaction products and comparing these products with unstimulated pre-transplant donor and recipient T cells. Donor T cell macrochimerism was defined as a peak of at least 4% donor T cells among recipient peripheral blood mononuclear cells. Bulk TCR-beta CDR3 sequencing was used to track graft-versus-host and host-versus-graft alloreactive T cell clones in the graft, circulation and bone marrow after intestinal transplantation. Beyond this particular receptor, the publication reports: The relatively low number and heterogeneity of intestinal transplant patients limited the conclusions. GvH clones turned up in recipient bone marrow, with some appearing earlier in ileal mucosa or blood, a pattern consistent with an intestinal mucosal origin. Early after transplant, peak levels of circulating GvH clones were found to be associated with declines in HvG clones. In patients with donor T cell macrochimerism, the allografts had high GvH to HvG T cell clonal ratios.

According to the study, the label for this sample's time point signals: cells obtained before transplantation from donor or recipient. CD3+CD4+ and CD3+CD8+ populations were FACS-sorted from unstimulated pre-transplant donor and recipient cells taken from spleen or lymph nodes. CDR3 length: 16 amino acids, cysteine to phenylalanine. The kept DNA is CDR3 alone, 48 bases in frame from the first base. V is pruned by 5 bases and J by 4 bases, leaving 8 bases of the junction without a gene match. From a lookup of the germline V gene, CDR1 and CDR2 are KGHSH and LQKENI. The rearrangement joined TRBV18 to TRBJ2-7; TRBD2 lines up with 13 middle nucleotides. The input for sequencing was unstimulated CD8+ T cells sorted from spleen or lymph node cells, taken before intestinal transplant. This sequence originates from a human donor who received an intestinal transplant. Read as DNA, the sequence is TGTGCCAGCTCATCGAGGACTAGCGGGAGTATGTACGAGCAGTACTTC. The encoded protein is CASSSRTSGSMYEQYF.